What follows are 28 T cell receptor beta chains derived from one specimen sequenced in a study of shared clonotypes between healthy human individuals (TCRdb year 2020). Library preparation was by the immunoSEQ multiplex PCR assay. The source is immuneACCESS, and TCRdb retained only in-frame sequences with V and J called. Part of the clones is not carried over; for the studies checked, unresolved V genes explain less than half of this, and the remainder is unexplained. A total of fewer than 800,000 clones appear in this sample, 90% to 95% of them only once. The ten biggest clones cover 20% to 25% of the sample. For the CD8 naive samples, CD45RO-negative cells were positively selected for CCR7, yielding a CD45RA+CCR7+ population from which TemRA cells were excluded. The sequencing sample was made of naive CD8+ T cells sorted from blood. The cell subset or site label of this sample denotes: CD45RA+CCR7+. The receptors derive from a man younger than 45 in good health.

The chain links TRBV2 to TRBJ1-1; 11 nucleotides align to TRBD1. In germline, CDR1 is SNHLY, CDR2 FYNNEI. V lost 6 bases and J lost 0; bases outside the gene matches: 6. The CDR3 is made up of 16 amino acids. CDR3 DNA: TGTGCCAGCAGGAGGACAGGGGGCCGGGTGAACACTGAAGCTTTCTTT. This codes for CASRRTGGRVNTEAFF.

The chain employs TRBV10-3 and TRBJ1-1; D is uncertain. V was trimmed by 3 bases and J by 4 bases, leaving 9 bases between them. Germline assignment: CDR1 ENHRY and CDR2 SYGVKD. The CDR3 extends over 13 amino acids. The CDR3 sequence is CAISDARVTEAFF. The CDR3 region has the DNA TGTGCCATCAGTGATGCACGGGTCACTGAAGCTTTCTTT.

The rearrangement uses TRBV4-2 and TRBJ2-3, with a tentative D call TRBD2 (5 bases). The germline V gene has CDR1 LGHNA and CDR2 YNFKEQ. The CDR3 has 20 residues. Trimming removed 1 base from V and 2 bases from J, with 25 bases in between. Here the CDR3 DNA reads TGTGCCAGCAGCCAAGTTTTCACGAAGGACTCAAGATTAACCACAGATACGCAGTATTTT. It encodes CASSQVFTKDSRLTTDTQYF.

A single count supports this clone. No conserved phenylalanine or tryptophan is present at the end of the CDR3, so a read error is the likely explanation. No DNA is shown, since the ends of the CDR3 on it are uncertain; the CDR3 is the one TCRdb lists. The CDR3 here is CSVGDYVAKDI. This sequence joins TRBV29-1 and TRBJ1-2. The CDR3 region is 11 residues in length, termini included. The V gene's germline CDR1 is SQVTM and CDR2 ANQGSEA.

The genes are TRBV7-9 and TRBJ2-7, with 10 bases lining up with TRBD1. CDR3 length: 15 residues. Germline V gene sequence: CDR1 SEHNR, CDR2 FQNEAQ (reference sequence). Unmatched junction bases numbered 6, after V lost 5 bases and J lost 2 bases. CDR3 residues: CASSQAGTGAYEQYF. The DNA for the CDR3 is TGTGCCAGCAGCCAAGCCGGGACAGGGGCCTACGAGCAGTACTTC. The variable domain in full, with the rest retrieved from reference TRBV7-9 and TRBJ2-7, is DTGVSQNPRHKITKRGQNVTFRCDPISEHNRLYWYRQTLGQGPEFLTYFQNEAQLEKSRLLSDRFSAERPKGSFSTLEIQRTEQGDSAMYLCASSQAGTGAYEQYFGPGTRLTVT.

The J gene is TRBJ1-1, the V gene TRBV27; 7 bases line up with TRBD1. Germline CDR1 reads MNHEY; CDR2 reads SMNVEV (reference sequence). The CDR3 length is 14 residues. After removal of 5 bases from V and 4 bases from J, the junction contained 7 bases not matched to a gene. This CDR3 is CASSTGQRSTEAFF. CDR3 coding DNA: TGTGCCAGCAGTACGGGACAGAGGAGCACTGAAGCTTTCTTT.

The V call is TRBV27, the J call TRBJ1-5; tentative D call: TRBD1 (6 bases). V gave up 6 bases and J gave up 7 bases, with 13 bases separating them. The CDR3 spans 13 residues. Per germline, CDR1 MNHEY and CDR2 SMNVEV (reference sequence). CDR3 sequence (DNA): TGTGCCAGCAGGGGGGCGCGGGGGCAGCCCCAGCATTTT. Translated: CASRGARGQPQHF.

The V gene is TRBV11-2, the J gene TRBJ2-7; D is uncertain. With 1 base removed from V and 4 bases from J, the gap between germline ends came to 8 bases. This CDR3 is built from 13 residues. Germline values: CDR1 SGHAT, CDR2 FQNNGV. CDR3 coding DNA: TGTGCCAGCAGCTTAGCGATAACGTACGAGCAGTACTTC. This codes for CASSLAITYEQYF.

The rearrangement joins TRBV13 to TRBJ2-5; no definite D call. The length of the CDR3 is 11 residues. The V end lost 5 bases, the J end lost 3 bases, and 4 bases lay between the germline ends. The germline CDR1 and CDR2 sequences are PRHDT and FYEKMQ (reference sequence). CDR3 sequence reads: CASSAKETQYF. The CDR3, as DNA: TGTGCCAGCAGCGCGAAAGAGACCCAGTACTTC. Full variable domain (missing parts from reference TRBV13 and TRBJ2-5): AAGVIQSPRHLIKEKRETATLKCYPIPRHDTVYWYQQGPGQDPQFLISFYEKMQSDKGSIPDRFSAQQFSDYHSELNMSSLELGDSALYFCASSAKETQYFGPGTRLLVL.

The gene calls are TRBV15 and TRBJ2-6, with D perhaps matching TRBD2 (5 bases). V lost 0 bases to trimming and J lost 2 bases, with 8 bases between them. The germline V gene encodes CDR1 LNHNV and CDR2 YYDKDF (reference sequence). CDR3 size: 16 residues. Written as DNA, the CDR3 is TGTGCCACCAGCAGAGATAGGGAGACTGGGGCCAACGTCCTGACTTTC. Translated: CATSRDRETGANVLTF.

The chain carries TRBV7-9 and TRBJ1-1; D is unclear. Trimming removed 7 bases at V and 3 bases at J, with 15 bases between. This CDR3 has 14 residues. Germline assignment: CDR1 SEHNR and CDR2 FQNEAQ (reference sequence). This CDR3 is CASIPILGDTEAFF. Here the CDR3 DNA reads TGTGCCAGCATCCCGATTCTTGGGGACACTGAAGCTTTCTTT.

The CDR3 protein is CASTSGGGSYEQYF. The CDR3, as DNA: TGTGCCAGCACAAGTGGGGGTGGATCCTACGAGCAGTACTTC. The chain employs TRBV28 and TRBJ2-7, with D perhaps TRBD1 or TRBD2 (5 bases each). V lost 7 bases, J lost 1 base, and 14 bases lay in between. CDR3 size: 14 residues. The germline V gene has CDR1 MDHEN and CDR2 SYDVKM.

The V gene is TRBV9, the J gene TRBJ2-5, with 7 bases matching TRBD1. V lost 2 bases, J lost 0 bases, and 7 bases stayed unmatched. Germline loops: CDR1 SGDLS, CDR2 YYNGEE. This CDR3 has 16 residues. The CDR3 coding sequence is TGTGCCAGCAGCGTGGGACAGAACAGGTACCAAGAGACCCAGTACTTC. Encoded protein: CASSVGQNRYQETQYF.

The chain recombines TRBV7-9 with TRBJ2-2; D perhaps matches TRBD1 (6 bases). V was trimmed by 4 bases and J by 1 base, leaving 13 bases between them. CDR3 length: 16 residues. Germline V lookup: CDR1 SEHNR, CDR2 FQNEAQ (reference sequence). Here the CDR3 DNA reads TGTGCCAGCAGCTCCTCAGGGGACCTGAACACCGGGGAGCTGTTTTTT. It is translated as CASSSSGDLNTGELFF.

In this sample, this clone turned up once. J is TRBJ1-1 and V is TRBV28; D unresolved. CDR1 is MDHEN, CDR2 SYDVKM, per germline. The CDR3 covers 16 residues. The V end was cut by 3 bases, the J end by 1 base, with 15 bases between. The CDR3 coding sequence is TGTGCCAGCAGTTTTATTGAGGGTGGTCCGAACACTGAAGCTTTCTTT. It translates to CASSFIEGGPNTEAFF.

The count of this clone is one. The rearrangement uses TRBV5-1 and TRBJ2-7, with D perhaps TRBD1 (6 bases). V lost 4 bases and J lost 3, with 17 bases in between. The germline V gene has CDR1 SGHRS and CDR2 YFSETQ. The CDR3 has 15 residues. CDR3 in DNA: TGCGCCAGCAGCCCAAAACAGGGTGCATTCTACGAGCAGTACTTC. Protein sequence: CASSPKQGAFYEQYF.

This clone was seen a single time. V is TRBV15 and J is TRBJ2-3; D unresolved. Looked up from germline, CDR1 is LNHNV and CDR2 is YYDKDF (reference sequence). The CDR3 has 14 amino acids. Trimming cost V 0 bases and J 5 bases, with 9 bases left between them. CDR3 loop: CATSRDQVRDTQYF. Here the CDR3 DNA reads TGTGCCACCAGCAGAGATCAGGTTAGAGATACGCAGTATTTT.

The J gene is TRBJ2-7, the V gene TRBV2; D is unclear. The V gene's germline CDR1 is SNHLY and CDR2 FYNNEI. This CDR3 has 12 residues. Trimming pared 7 bases from V and 4 bases from J, leaving 11 bases between. The CDR3 protein is CASTRPEYEQYF. CDR3 coding DNA: TGTGCCAGCACACGGCCAGAGTACGAGCAGTACTTC.

The V call is TRBV27, the J call TRBJ2-7; a weak D match, TRBD1 (6 bases). Germline V lookup: CDR1 MNHEY, CDR2 SMNVEV (reference sequence). Between the trimmed V and J ends, which lost 6 bases and 0 bases, there was a span of 18 bases. The CDR3 has 16 amino acids. This chain's CDR3 is CASRSPTGGGSYEQYF. The CDR3, as DNA: TGTGCCAGCAGATCCCCGACAGGAGGCGGCTCCTACGAGCAGTACTTC.

This chain connects TRBV5-3 to TRBJ2-1; 9 bases match TRBD2. TRBV5-3 is noted as an ORF with a role that remains uncertain. V shed 4 bases and J 4 bases; nucleotides not matched to a gene: 6. This CDR3 is built from 15 residues. The CDR3 nucleotides are TGTGCCAGAAGCCGACGACTAGCGGAATACAATGAGCAGTTCTTC. Protein: CARSRRLAEYNEQFF.

Details on this clone: The sample holds other DNA sequences that translate to the same CDR3. V and J are TRBV19 and TRBJ2-7, with D tentatively TRBD2 (5 bases). V shed 6 bases and J shed 1 base, with 10 bases lying between them. The CDR3 totals 13 residues. The germline V gene has CDR1 LNHDA and CDR2 SQIVND (reference sequence). The CDR3 protein is CASSLRDSYEQYF. The CDR3 bases are TGTGCCAGTAGCCTACGGGATTCCTACGAGCAGTACTTC.

This sequence joins TRBV6-9 and TRBJ2-3; D gene ambiguous. Germline V gives CDR1 MNHGY, CDR2 SVAAGI. There are 13 residues in the CDR3. V lost 3 bases and J 6 bases, leaving 10 bases between the germline ends. CDR3 residues: CASSYQLGDTQYF. For the CDR3, the DNA is TGTGCCAGCAGTTACCAGTTGGGGGATACGCAGTATTTT.

V usage is TRBV5-8 and J usage is TRBJ2-1, with 9 bases fitting TRBD2. In germline, CDR1 is SGHTS, CDR2 YDEGEE. The CDR3 consists of 17 residues. V dropped 2 bases and J dropped 3; count of bases not matched to a gene: 9. The CDR3: CASSLGTSRLYYNEQFF. The CDR3 coding sequence is TGTGCCAGCAGCTTAGGGACTAGCAGATTATACTACAATGAGCAGTTCTTC.

The CDR3 DNA reads TGCGCCAGCAGCCAAGGTTATGGCACAGATACGCAGTATTTT. Amino acid sequence: CASSQGYGTDTQYF. V gene TRBV4-3 combines with J gene TRBJ2-3, with no clear D. The CDR3 contains 14 residues. V was trimmed by 1 base and J by 1 base, leaving 6 bases between them. Germline CDR1 reads LGHNA; CDR2 reads YSLEER.

This chain joins TRBV6-5 and TRBJ2-5; 7 nucleotides align to TRBD2. With 4 bases clipped from V and 5 bases from J, the junction kept 10 bases outside the gene matches. The CDR3 is made up of 15 amino acids. CDR1 and CDR2 (germline): MNHEY, SVGAGI. The CDR3 DNA follows: TGTGCCAGCAGTTCACGGACGGGGGGATGGGAGACCCAGTACTTC. Encoded protein: CASSSRTGGWETQYF.

This chain connects TRBV7-6 to TRBJ2-5; the D gene is possibly TRBD2 (6 bases). The CDR3 has 13 amino acids. Per the germline V gene, CDR1 is SGHVS and CDR2 is FNYEAQ. V was cut by 5 bases and J by 5 bases, with 12 bases left in between. CDR3 protein: CASSAEGRETQYF. The CDR3 bases are TGTGCCAGCAGCGCCGAGGGGAGGGAGACCCAGTACTTC.

The rearrangement joins TRBV5-1 to TRBJ2-5; tentative D call: TRBD1 (6 bases). This CDR3 is built from 15 residues. Germline V gene sequence: CDR1 SGHRS, CDR2 YFSETQ. V was pared by 4 bases and J by 0 bases, with 13 bases between. This CDR3 reads CASSRMGADQETQYF. CDR3 sequence (DNA): TGCGCCAGCAGCCGAATGGGGGCAGACCAAGAGACCCAGTACTTC.

The V gene is TRBV13, the J gene TRBJ2-3; D remains unclear. Germline CDR1 and CDR2: PRHDT and FYEKMQ (reference sequence). The CDR3 covers 13 residues. The germline V and J ends were trimmed by 0 bases and 2 bases, with 3 bases remaining between them. For the CDR3, the DNA is TGTGCCAGCAGCTTAGGCGCCACAGATACGCAGTATTTT. Its translation: CASSLGATDTQYF. Full variable domain (rest looked up from reference TRBV13 and TRBJ2-3): AAGVIQSPRHLIKEKRETATLKCYPIPRHDTVYWYQQGPGQDPQFLISFYEKMQSDKGSIPDRFSAQQFSDYHSELNMSSLELGDSALYFCASSLGATDTQYFGPGTRLTVL.